The 19 T cell receptor beta chains listed next were all sequenced from one sample in a study of T cells expressing NK-cell markers. One entry per CDR3 protein, without DNA, is what TCRdb gives after re-calling the 5' RACE reads. Its table records about 110,000 distinct CDR3 sequences. The sample comprised blood T cells: a sorted CD56 or NKG2C T cell subset, CD4+ or CD8+ T cells, or bulk PBMC T cells (not recorded which). The receptors originated from a woman between 18 and 69 years old in good health.

The V gene is TRBV19, the J gene TRBJ1-5. CDR1 and CDR2 (germline): LNHDA, SQIVND (reference sequence). This CDR3 has 14 amino acids. The CDR3 here is CASSIVDSNQPQHF.

The chain links TRBV6-2 or TRBV6-3 to TRBJ2-7; TCRdb returns TRBD2, unconfirmable since there is no DNA. Germline V lookup: CDR1 MNHEY, CDR2 SVGEGT. This CDR3 is 14 amino acids long. The CDR3 spells CASSVLAGGYEQYF.

V usage is TRBV20-1 and J usage is TRBJ2-5; the TRBD2 assignment by TCRdb is unverifiable without DNA. Germline CDR1 is DFQATT and CDR2 is SNEGSKA (reference sequence). The CDR3 sequence is 16 residues long. This CDR3 reads CSAGGLAGPTPFTQYF.

The CDR3 is CASSHPSSYNEQFF. This sequence joins TRBV14 and TRBJ2-1. The CDR3 runs 14 residues. Germline lookup yields CDR1 SGHDN and CDR2 FVKESK.

The rearrangement links TRBV7-3 to TRBJ2-1; there is no DNA to check the TCRdb D call of TRBD2. The CDR3 has 15 amino acids. Germline V lookup: CDR1 SGHTA, CDR2 FQGTGA. The CDR3 is CASSFSGGSYNEQFF.

The J gene is TRBJ1-3, the V gene TRBV20-1; lacking DNA, the TRBD1 call made by TCRdb goes unchecked. From germline, CDR1 is DFQATT and CDR2 SNEGSKA (reference sequence). The CDR3 is made up of 15 amino acids. The CDR3 loop is CSANVWGRSGNTIYF.

This sequence joins TRBV27 and TRBJ2-7. Germline V gene sequence: CDR1 MNHEY, CDR2 SMNVEV (reference sequence). The CDR3 sequence is 13 residues long. This chain's CDR3 is CASSTGPTYEQYF.

The genes are TRBV6-5 and TRBJ2-3; TCRdb's D gene call, TRBD2, goes unchecked for lack of DNA. Germline CDR1 MNHEY, CDR2 SVGAGI. CDR3 length: 16 amino acids. The CDR3 sequence is CASSYPEGEDTDTQYF.

The chain combines TRBV11-3 with TRBJ2-1; TCRdb calls TRBD2, which cannot be checked without DNA. In germline, CDR1 is SGHNT, CDR2 YENEEA. CDR3 size: 16 residues. CDR3 sequence: CASSFRVGRGMDEQFF.

The gene calls are TRBV5-4 and TRBJ2-1. Germline lookup yields CDR1 SGHNT and CDR2 YYREEE (reference sequence). This CDR3 spans 17 amino acids. The CDR3 reads CASSLAGLVSSYNEQFF.

The chain joins TRBV12-3 or TRBV12-4 to TRBJ1-5; TCRdb designates TRBD1, a call that cannot be tested without DNA. This CDR3 comprises 16 residues. The CDR3 here is CASRYDRVNSNQPQHF.

CDR3: CASSLFGRYNEQFF. This chain connects TRBV28 to TRBJ2-1; checking the TCRdb D call of TRBD1 is not possible without DNA. The CDR3 is made up of 14 amino acids. Germline CDR1 reads MDHEN; CDR2 reads SYDVKM.

V gene TRBV7-6 combines with J gene TRBJ1-1; no DNA is available, so the TRBD1 call from TCRdb remains unchecked. CDR3 length: 12 residues. CDR1 SGHVS and CDR2 FNYEAQ come from the germline V gene. CDR3 region: CASSLEGALAFF.

This sequence joins TRBV30 and TRBJ2-1; TCRdb designates TRBD2, a call that cannot be tested without DNA. This CDR3 is built from 13 residues. CDR1 and CDR2 from the germline V gene are GTSNPN and SVGIG (reference sequence). CDR3 in amino acids: CAWTRGPWDEQFF.

The rearrangement joins TRBV5-4 to TRBJ2-3. This CDR3 has 15 amino acids. Germline V gives CDR1 SGHNT, CDR2 YYREEE (reference sequence). The CDR3 is CASSLAQTRTDTQYF.

The chain has TRBV4-3 and TRBJ2-1; TCRdb selects TRBD1, and the lack of DNA leaves this call unchecked. The CDR3 is 16 residues long. Looked up from germline, CDR1 is LGHNA and CDR2 is YSLEER. CDR3 sequence reads: CASSQGGGGTHNEQFF.

J is TRBJ1-2 and V is TRBV7-6; TCRdb designates TRBD1, a call that cannot be tested without DNA. This CDR3 is 15 amino acids long. The germline V gene encodes CDR1 SGHVS and CDR2 FNYEAQ. The CDR3 loop is CASSPTPGQESGYTF.

The rearrangement joins TRBV27 to TRBJ2-1; no DNA is available, so the TRBD2 call from TCRdb remains unchecked. The V gene's germline CDR1 is MNHEY and CDR2 SMNVEV (reference sequence). The CDR3 is 17 residues long. This CDR3 reads CASTPTSGGLSYNEQFF.

The V gene is TRBV6-2 or TRBV6-3, the J gene TRBJ2-1. The CDR3 sequence is 12 residues long. Germline lookup yields CDR1 MNHEY and CDR2 SVGEGT. The CDR3 here is CASSYGDNEQFF.